This TCR beta chain was captured by sequencing in a study of T cell responses to AZD1222 COVID-19 vaccine (dated by TCRdb to the early 2020s). Concerning the study at large: Because spike-specific TCR depth and breadth did not differ between the two schedules, AZD1222 recipients who got a second dose at roughly 4 weeks were pooled with those who got a second dose at roughly 12 weeks. A total of approximately 240 trial participants underwent TCR sequencing, of whom about 200 had received two doses of AZD1222 and 26 had received two doses of the MenACWY control vaccine. Enrollment into the trials was organized by age into subgroups of 18-55, 56-69 and 70-plus years, and those subgroups contained approximately 160, 26 and 62 TCR-sequenced participants, respectively. Here is what the overall study found, with its caveats: The 56-69-year group was small, and its depth increase did not reach significance, likely because of low power. Conclusions about previously exposed vaccinees are limited because only five or six AZD1222 recipients were SARS-CoV-2 seropositive at baseline. Participants were mostly white British and included more females than males, and it was suggested by the authors that clonal diversity may have been underestimated. Because no samples from the day 14 peak response were available, repertoires could be characterized only after the peak T cell response. Spike-specific TCR breadth and depth rose significantly after two AZD1222 doses compared with day 0 and with MenACWY recipients. The vaccine-associated CD4 TCRs covered the entire spike protein, and the dominant responses fell in regions 160-218 and 743-854. Nearly half of unique spike-specific TCRs reportedly recognized epitopes outside regions mutated in the B.1.351 and B.1.1.7 variants.

A word on this clone: Its binding antigen is unknown. There are no base qualities to consult, and no much larger clone falls within one base.

The CDR3 regions of human TCRbeta chains were analyzed by immunosequencing. In the source study's methods: TCRs in the repertoires were matched against a reference library of SARS-CoV-2-specific TCRs that had been generated with the MIRA antigen-specificity platform. Breadth was defined as the fraction of unique TCRs that were SARS-CoV-2-associated. Depth was defined as the fraction of total T cells that were SARS-CoV-2-associated. Using the MIRA data, each spike-specific TCR was assigned both to the spike region to which the TCR was reactive and to a CD4 or CD8 class. Log10-transformed breadth and depth values were compared by one-way ANOVA with Sidak's multiple comparisons tests. TCRdb mirrors the immuneACCESS table, restricted to in-frame sequences. Some clones are absent from its copies; in checked studies, under half trace to an unresolved V gene, and the reason for the others is unknown. D and trimming were read from the DNA, whereas the V and J calls and clone size are those reported in that table. Within this sample are nearly 90,000 clones, with 88% of them counted one time only. About 6% of the sample lies in the top ten.

The time point label here, explained by the study, means: baseline before first vaccination. The vaccinee samples were drawn from two UK trials, COV001 and COV002, one of which was a single-blind randomized controlled phase 2/3 trial testing AZD1222 (ChAdOx1 nCoV-19) in healthy adults. For TCRbeta chain sequencing, PBMC samples were collected from trial participants at day 0 and at day 28 after the second dose. The CDR3 goes from the cysteine to the phenylalanine over 13 residues. The entry retains the CDR3 DNA only, 39 bases that are in frame from base 1. The germline V gene supplies CDR1 MDHEN and CDR2 SYDVKM. V drops 2 bases and J drops 7 bases, leaving 11 bases in between.

This TCR derives from an adult in good health. The chain was built from TRBV28 and TRBJ1-2; the D gene lacks a confident call. Sequencing used peripheral blood, obtained on day 0 of AZD1222 vaccination. The CDR3 loop reads CASSLASVGGYTF. The base sequence is TGTGCCAGCAGTTTAGCCTCGGTTGGTGGCTACACCTTC.